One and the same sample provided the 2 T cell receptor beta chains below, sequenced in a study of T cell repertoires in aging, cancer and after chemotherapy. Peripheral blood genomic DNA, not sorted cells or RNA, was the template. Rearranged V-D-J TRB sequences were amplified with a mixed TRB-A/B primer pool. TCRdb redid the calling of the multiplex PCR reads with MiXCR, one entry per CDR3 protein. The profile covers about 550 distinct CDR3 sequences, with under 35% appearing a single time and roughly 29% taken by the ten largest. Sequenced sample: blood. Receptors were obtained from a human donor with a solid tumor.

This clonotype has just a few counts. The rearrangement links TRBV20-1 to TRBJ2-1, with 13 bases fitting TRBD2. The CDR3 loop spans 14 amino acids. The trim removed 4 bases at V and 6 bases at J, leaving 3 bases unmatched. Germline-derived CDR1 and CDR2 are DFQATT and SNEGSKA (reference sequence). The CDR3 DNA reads TGCAGTGCTATACGGACTAGCGGGGGCAATGAGCAGTTCTTC. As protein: CSAIRTSGGNEQFF.

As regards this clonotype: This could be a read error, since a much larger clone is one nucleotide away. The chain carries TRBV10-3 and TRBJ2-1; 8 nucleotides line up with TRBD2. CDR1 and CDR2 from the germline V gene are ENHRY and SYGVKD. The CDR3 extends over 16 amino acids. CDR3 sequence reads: CAIRGEREKGDNKQFF. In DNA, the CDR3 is TGTGCCATCAGGGGGGAGCGGGAGAAAGGGGACAATAAGCAGTTCTTC.